This T cell receptor (beta chain) was observed in a study of blood T cell repertoires in COVID-19. Whole-study context: The cDNA or gDNA used as material had been derived from T cells, B-cell-depleted T cells, or PBMCs.

Using immunoSEQ multiplex PCR, the repertoire was profiled, and TCRdb retains in-frame clones only, with some absent. Here the sample spans approximately 170,000 clones, almost 85% being singletons. The CDR3 length is 11 residues. V lost 7 bases to trimming and J lost 8 bases, with 9 bases between them. Germline V gene lookup returns CDR1 SEHNR and CDR2 FQNEAQ (reference sequence). Material: peripheral blood. The chain employs TRBV7-9 and TRBJ2-1, with TRBD1 as a possible D gene (5 bases). The sequence was obtained from a middle-aged man who had recovered from COVID-19. CDR3 amino acids: CASKGSHEQFF. The CDR3 DNA sequence: TGTGCCAGCAAGGGGTCCCATGAGCAGTTCTTC.